The 8 T cell receptor beta chains in this list originate from one sample, sequenced in a study of OX40 agonist ivuxolimab in advanced cancers. The protocol was immunoSEQ multiplex PCR, while the TCRdb copy is restricted to in-frame clones and leaves out a portion. The sample lists about 91,000 clones; around 85% were seen once. This specimen was CD4+ or CD8+ T cells sorted from blood, taken in a trial of the OX40 agonist ivuxolimab. The origin of the receptors is an adult with an advanced solid tumor such as melanoma, head and neck, liver or kidney cancer.

The rearrangement uses TRBV27 and TRBJ1-1; tentatively, D is TRBD1 (6 bases). Per the germline V gene, CDR1 is MNHEY and CDR2 is SMNVEV (reference sequence). The CDR3 totals 15 residues. V lost 5 bases and J 0 bases, leaving 13 bases between the germline ends. CDR3 DNA sequence: TGTGCCAGCAGTCCTCGGACAGTAATGAACACTGAAGCTTTCTTT. Translated: CASSPRTVMNTEAFF.

The CDR3 sequence is CASSPGGQGTREKLFF. In nucleotides, the CDR3 is TGCGCCAGCAGCCCTGGGGGACAGGGAACGAGGGAAAAACTGTTTTTT. The V call is TRBV5-1, the J call TRBJ1-4; 9 nucleotides match TRBD1. Germline trimming cut 4 bases from V and 8 bases from J; bases unmatched to any gene: 12. Germline assignment: CDR1 SGHRS and CDR2 YFSETQ. This CDR3 region has 16 residues.

The V and J genes are TRBV28 and TRBJ2-7, with 9 nucleotides matching TRBD2. The CDR3 runs 18 residues. The germline gives CDR1 MDHEN, CDR2 SYDVKM. The ends lost 4 bases at V and 2 bases at J; junction bases unmatched: 15. Written as DNA, the CDR3 is TGTGCCAGCAGTTCCAGGGGGGGATCTAGCGGGAACACCTACGAGCAGTACTTC. It encodes CASSSRGGSSGNTYEQYF.

The chain carries TRBV5-1 and TRBJ1-5; no firm D call. The CDR3 length is 14 residues. The germline gives CDR1 SGHRS, CDR2 YFSETQ. Deletions cut 4 bases from V and 7 bases from J, with 15 bases between. CDR3 coding DNA: TGCGCCAGCAGCCCCGTAGTGGGAAACCAGCCCCAGCATTTT. It is translated as CASSPVVGNQPQHF.

For this clone: Other nucleotide sequences from this sample produce the same CDR3. The chain links TRBV9 to TRBJ2-5; 9 bases are a match to TRBD2. Germline V CDR1 and CDR2: SGDLS, YYNGEE. V lost 0 bases and J lost 5; bases outside the gene matches: 8. The CDR3 extends over 16 amino acids. The chain's CDR3 is CASSVAPSGGQETQYF. In DNA, the CDR3 is TGTGCCAGCAGCGTAGCTCCGAGCGGGGGGCAGGAGACCCAGTACTTC.

This CDR3 reads CAWSGEINQPQHF. CDR3 DNA: TGTGCCTGGAGCGGGGAGATCAATCAGCCCCAGCATTTT. V usage is TRBV30 and J usage is TRBJ1-5; no definite D call. Germline assignment: CDR1 GTSNPN and CDR2 SVGIG (reference sequence). This CDR3 comprises 13 residues. The V end was cut by 3 bases, the J end by 3 bases, with 9 bases between. Filled out from reference TRBV30 and TRBJ1-5, the complete variable domain reads SQTIHQWPATLVQPVGSPLSLECTVEGTSNPNLYWYRQAAGRGLQLLFYSVGIGQISSEVPQNLSASRPQDRQFILSSKKLLLSDSGFYLCAWSGEINQPQHFGDGTRLSIL.

V gene TRBV15 combines with J gene TRBJ1-2; D is undetermined. V lost 3 bases and J lost 0, with 8 bases in between. The germline V gene has CDR1 LNHNV and CDR2 YYDKDF (reference sequence). The CDR3 runs to 14 residues. This chain's CDR3 is CATSSGVSNYGYTF. DNA of the CDR3: TGTGCCACCAGCAGTGGGGTGTCTAACTATGGCTACACCTTC.

The count of this clone is one. The chain combines TRBV5-6 with TRBJ2-7, with TRBD2 matching over 9 bases. In germline, CDR1 is SGHDT, CDR2 YYEEEE. There are 15 residues in the CDR3. After removal of 5 bases from V and 1 base from J, the junction contained 7 bases not matched to a gene. This CDR3 reads CASRHLAGSSYEQYV. The DNA for the CDR3 is TGTGCCAGCAGACACCTAGCGGGGTCGTCCTACGAGCAGTACGTC.